The rows below give T cell receptor beta chains drawn from one sample of a study of Graves' ophthalmopathy and Graves' hyperthyroidism. TCRdb ran MiXCR on the multiplex PCR reads and lists one entry per CDR3 protein. The profile covers approximately 700,000 distinct CDR3 sequences, with roughly 40% appearing a single time and roughly 45% taken by the ten largest. Material for sequencing was peripheral blood. All receptors derive from an adult man with Graves' ophthalmopathy. The CDR3 runs from the conserved cysteine through the conserved F or W. Fields, in order: clone size, J gene, D gene, V gene, CDR3 protein, CDR3 DNA. A D gene is named only where the DNA matches it firmly. Clone size is given for some rows only: seen once, a few or many times, or a class if the clone is expanded.

size: many; J: TRBJ1-6; D: -; V: TRBV6-6; CDR3: CASSRAYNSPLHF; DNA: TGTGCCAGCTCTCGCGCGTATAATTCACCCCTCCACTTT
size: few; J: TRBJ2-5; D: -; V: TRBV24-1; CDR3: CATSDRTTVQETQYF; DNA: TGTGCCACCAGTGATCGAACGACAGTCCAAGAGACCCAGTACTTC
size: -; J: TRBJ2-3; D: -; V: TRBV7-2; CDR3: CASSVEGDTQYF; DNA: TGTGCCAGCAGCGTTGAGGGTGATACGCAGTATTTT
size: -; J: TRBJ1-2; D: -; V: TRBV29-1; CDR3: CSLTGSSYGYTF; DNA: TGCAGCCTTACCGGGTCCTCCTATGGCTACACCTTC
size: few; J: TRBJ2-7; D: TRBD2; V: TRBV14; CDR3: CASSQIGGAQYF; DNA: TGTGCCAGCAGCCAAATCGGGGGGGCGCAGTACTTC
size: -; J: TRBJ2-2; D: TRBD1; V: TRBV9; CDR3: CASSQGRTGGLVELFF; DNA: TGTGCCAGCAGCCAAGGACGGACAGGGGGCTTGGTGGAGCTGTTTTTT
size: -; J: TRBJ2-3; D: -; V: TRBV10-3; CDR3: CASSLVGPDTQYF; DNA: TGTGCCAGCAGTTTGGTGGGGCCAGATACGCAGTATTTT
size: few; J: TRBJ2-6; D: TRBD2; V: TRBV9; CDR3: CASSPAGAGANVLTF; DNA: TGTGCCAGCAGTCCAGCGGGAGCTGGGGCCAACGTCCTGACTTTC
size: -; J: TRBJ2-7; D: -; V: TRBV20-1; CDR3: CSAVRDIVYEQYF; DNA: TGCAGTGCCGTTCGGGACATCGTCTACGAGCAGTACTTC
size: -; J: TRBJ1-2; D: TRBD1; V: TRBV7-9; CDR3: CASSPQTGGRGYTF; DNA: TGTGCCAGCTCTCCCCAAACAGGGGGGAGAGGCTACACCTTC
size: -; J: TRBJ2-2; D: -; V: TRBV25-1; CDR3: CASSFRGAGELFF; DNA: TGTGCCAGCAGTTTTCGGGGTGCCGGGGAGCTGTTTTTT
size: -; J: TRBJ1-3; D: -; V: TRBV4-2; CDR3: CASSQVSGGRVLSGNTIYF; DNA: TGTGCCAGCAGCCAAGTGTCGGGGGGCAGGGTTTTGTCTGGAAACACCATATATTTT
size: -; J: TRBJ2-2; D: TRBD1; V: TRBV6-6; CDR3: CASSYLGTGENTGELFF; DNA: TGTGCCAGCAGTTACCTTGGGACAGGGGAAAACACCGGGGAGCTGTTTTTT
size: many; J: TRBJ2-5; D: TRBD1; V: TRBV19; CDR3: CASSIGQEETQYF; DNA: TGCGCCAGCAGCATCGGACAGGAAGAGACCCAGTACTTC
size: -; J: TRBJ1-2; D: -; V: TRBV29-1; CDR3: CSTVAGSGYTF; DNA: TGCAGCACTGTGGCAGGATCAGGCTACACCTTC
size: -; J: TRBJ1-5; D: -; V: TRBV24-1; CDR3: CASSPSGGTGQPQHF; DNA: TGTGCCAGCTCACCAAGTGGGGGGACGGGTCAGCCCCAGCATTTT
size: -; J: TRBJ1-5; D: -; V: TRBV24-1; CDR3: CATSATVTGNQPQHF; DNA: TGTGCCACCAGTGCCACGGTCACAGGGAATCAGCCCCAGCATTTT
size: -; J: TRBJ1-2; D: -; V: TRBV5-1; CDR3: CASSSGDGNYGYTF; DNA: TGCGCCAGCAGCTCGGGGGACGGTAACTATGGCTACACCTTC
size: once; J: TRBJ2-5; D: TRBD2; V: TRBV2; CDR3: CASSQDRVALAEETQYF; DNA: TGCGCCAGCAGCCAAGATAGGGTGGCACTAGCGGAAGAGACCCAGTACTTC
size: many; J: TRBJ1-2; D: -; V: TRBV7-9; CDR3: CASSLVGGNYGYTF; DNA: TGTGCCAGCAGCTTAGTAGGGGGGAACTATGGCTACACCTTC
size: few; J: TRBJ1-4; D: TRBD1; V: TRBV2; CDR3: CASSEGQGAYEKLFF; DNA: TGTGCCAGCAGTGAAGGACAGGGGGCATATGAAAAACTGTTTTTT
size: many; J: TRBJ1-3; D: -; V: TRBV2; CDR3: CASHQESSGNTIYF; DNA: TGTGCCAGCCATCAGGAGAGCTCTGGAAACACCATATATTTT
size: many; J: TRBJ2-2; D: -; V: TRBV25-1; CDR3: CASSSAYTGELFF; DNA: TGTGCCAGCAGCTCAGCCTACACCGGGGAGCTGTTTTTT
size: many; J: TRBJ2-5; D: TRBD2; V: TRBV7-9; CDR3: CASSGLAGEETQYF; DNA: TGTGCCAGCAGTGGGCTAGCGGGGGAAGAGACCCAGTACTTC
size: many; J: TRBJ1-1; D: TRBD1; V: TRBV29-1; CDR3: CSVDLSGGLNTEAFF; DNA: TGCAGCGTTGATCTCTCAGGGGGCTTGAACACTGAAGCTTTCTTT
size: -; J: TRBJ1-4; D: TRBD1; V: TRBV25-1; CDR3: CASFGGGEGEKLFF; DNA: TGTGCCAGCTTCGGAGGGGGCGAAGGGGAAAAACTGTTTTTT
size: -; J: TRBJ2-5; D: -; V: TRBV19; CDR3: CASSPPSGPRETQYF; DNA: TGTGCCAGCTCACCACCGAGTGGGCCTCGGGAGACCCAGTACTTC
size: -; J: TRBJ1-1; D: TRBD1; V: TRBV12-5; CDR3: CASGAGTGGRMNTEAFF; DNA: TGTGCTAGTGGGGCCGGGACAGGGGGCAGAATGAACACTGAAGCTTTCTTT
size: many; J: TRBJ1-4; D: TRBD1; V: TRBV2; CDR3: CASNTGGGLFF; DNA: TGTGCCAGCAATACAGGGGGTGGCCTGTTTTTT
size: -; J: TRBJ2-6; D: -; V: TRBV20-1; CDR3: CSARWQGIAGANVLTF; DNA: TGCAGTGCTAGATGGCAGGGGATCGCTGGGGCCAACGTCCTGACTTTC
size: many; J: TRBJ1-1; D: -; V: TRBV7-9; CDR3: CASSLVGRRTEAFF; DNA: TGTGCCAGCAGCTTAGTCGGGAGGAGGACTGAAGCTTTCTTT
size: -; J: TRBJ2-5; D: TRBD1; V: TRBV7-9; CDR3: CASSPTRQGRETQYF; DNA: TGTGCCAGCAGCCCAACCCGACAGGGTCGGGAGACCCAGTACTTC
size: -; J: TRBJ1-5; D: -; V: TRBV24-1; CDR3: CATSDPRGASNQPQHF; DNA: TGTGCCACCAGTGATCCAAGGGGGGCTAGCAATCAGCCCCAGCATTTT
size: -; J: TRBJ2-5; D: TRBD2; V: TRBV10-3; CDR3: CASTGTSEEAQYF; DNA: TGTGCCAGCACTGGGACTAGCGAGGAGGCCCAGTACTTC
size: -; J: TRBJ2-2; D: -; V: TRBV25-1; CDR3: CASSEYRAGELFF; DNA: TGTGCCAGCAGTGAATACAGGGCCGGGGAGCTGTTTTTT
size: few; J: TRBJ2-5; D: TRBD2; V: TRBV5-4; CDR3: CASSLRTSDETQYF; DNA: TGTGCCAGCAGCTTGCGTACTAGCGATGAGACCCAGTACTTC
size: many; J: TRBJ2-7; D: -; V: TRBV10-3; CDR3: CAISESRGGPYEQYF; DNA: TGTGCCATCAGTGAGTCCCGCGGCGGACCCTACGAGCAGTACTTC
size: few; J: TRBJ1-1; D: -; V: TRBV7-9; CDR3: CASSLPQGSIMNTEAFF; DNA: TGTGCCAGCAGCTTGCCCCAGGGGTCTATCATGAACACTGAAGCTTTCTTT
size: -; J: TRBJ1-2; D: -; V: TRBV29-1; CDR3: CSFEDYGYTF; DNA: TGCAGCTTCGAAGATTATGGCTACACCTTC
size: -; J: TRBJ2-2; D: -; V: TRBV7-9; CDR3: CASSFMDKAGELFF; DNA: TGTGCCAGCAGTTTCATGGATAAGGCCGGGGAGCTGTTTTTT
size: -; J: TRBJ1-5; D: TRBD1; V: TRBV24-1; CDR3: CATSDLGTGYDQPQHF; DNA: TGTGCCACCAGTGACCTAGGGACAGGGTATGATCAGCCCCAGCATTTT
size: few; J: TRBJ1-1; D: -; V: TRBV29-1; CDR3: CSSRGGAQNTEAFF; DNA: TGCAGCTCACGTGGGGGGGCCCAGAACACTGAAGCTTTCTTT
size: -; J: TRBJ1-1; D: TRBD1; V: TRBV25-1; CDR3: CASSLTGGMESEAFF; DNA: TGTGCCAGCAGTTTGACAGGGGGCATGGAGAGTGAAGCTTTCTTT
size: -; J: TRBJ2-5; D: -; V: TRBV7-6; CDR3: CASSSGVAEETQYF; DNA: TGTGCCAGCAGCTCCGGGGTGGCCGAGGAGACCCAGTACTTC
size: -; J: TRBJ2-1; D: -; V: TRBV4-3; CDR3: CASSQGGQAREQFF; DNA: TGCGCCAGCAGCCAGGGAGGCCAGGCTAGAGAGCAGTTCTTC
size: few; J: TRBJ1-1; D: -; V: TRBV11-1; CDR3: CASSHSGGWGLTEAFF; DNA: TGTGCCAGCAGTCACTCTGGTGGGTGGGGACTCACTGAAGCTTTCTTT
size: -; J: TRBJ2-2; D: -; V: TRBV7-9; CDR3: CASSVDGNTGELFF; DNA: TGTGCCAGCAGCGTTGACGGGAACACCGGGGAGCTGTTTTTT
size: many; J: TRBJ2-5; D: -; V: TRBV7-8; CDR3: CASSLDGRGETQYF; DNA: TGTGCCAGCAGCCTGGATGGGCGGGGAGAGACCCAGTACTTC